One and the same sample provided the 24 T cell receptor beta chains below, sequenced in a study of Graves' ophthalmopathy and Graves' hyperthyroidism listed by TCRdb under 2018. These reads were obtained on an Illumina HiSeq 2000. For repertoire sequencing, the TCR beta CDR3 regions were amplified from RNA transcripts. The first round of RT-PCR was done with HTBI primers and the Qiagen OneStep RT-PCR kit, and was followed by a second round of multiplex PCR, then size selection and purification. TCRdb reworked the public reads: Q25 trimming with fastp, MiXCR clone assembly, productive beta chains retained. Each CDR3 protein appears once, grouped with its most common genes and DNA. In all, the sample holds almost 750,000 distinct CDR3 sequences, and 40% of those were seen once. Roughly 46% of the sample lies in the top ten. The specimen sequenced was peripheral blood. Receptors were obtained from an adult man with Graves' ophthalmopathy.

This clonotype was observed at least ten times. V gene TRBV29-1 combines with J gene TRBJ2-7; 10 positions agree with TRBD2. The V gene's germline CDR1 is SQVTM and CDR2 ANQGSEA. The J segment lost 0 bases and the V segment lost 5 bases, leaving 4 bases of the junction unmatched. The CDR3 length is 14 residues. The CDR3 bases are TGCAGCGTTAGACTAGCGGGTGTCTCCTACGAGCAGTACTTC. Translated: CSVRLAGVSYEQYF.

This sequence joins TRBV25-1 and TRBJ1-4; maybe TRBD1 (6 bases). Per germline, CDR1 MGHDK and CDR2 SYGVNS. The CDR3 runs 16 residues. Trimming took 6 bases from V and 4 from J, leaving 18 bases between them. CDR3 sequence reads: CASSEGVRQDNEKLFF. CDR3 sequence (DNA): TGTGCCAGCAGCGAGGGGGTCAGACAGGATAATGAAAAACTGTTTTTT.

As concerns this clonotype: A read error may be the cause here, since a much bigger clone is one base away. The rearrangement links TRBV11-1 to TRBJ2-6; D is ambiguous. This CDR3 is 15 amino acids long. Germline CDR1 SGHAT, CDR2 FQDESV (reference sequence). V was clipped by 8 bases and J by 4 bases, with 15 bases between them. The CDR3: CASRRTYTGANVLTF. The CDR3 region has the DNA TGTGCCAGCCGCCGGACGTACACCGGGGCCAACGTCCTGACTTTC. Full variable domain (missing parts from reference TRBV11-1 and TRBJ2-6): EAEVAQSPRYKITEKSQAVAFWCDPISGHATLYWYRQILGQGPELLVQFQDESVVDDSQLPKDRFSAERLKGVDSTLKIQPAELGDSAMYLCASRRTYTGANVLTFGAGSRLTVL.

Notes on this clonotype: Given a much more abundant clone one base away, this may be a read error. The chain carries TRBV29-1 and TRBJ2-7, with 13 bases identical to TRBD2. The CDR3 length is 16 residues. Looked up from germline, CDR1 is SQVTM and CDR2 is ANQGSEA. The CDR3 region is CSVEDRTSGRYYGQYF. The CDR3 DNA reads TGCAGCGTTGAAGATCGGACTAGCGGGAGATACTACGGGCAGTACTTC.

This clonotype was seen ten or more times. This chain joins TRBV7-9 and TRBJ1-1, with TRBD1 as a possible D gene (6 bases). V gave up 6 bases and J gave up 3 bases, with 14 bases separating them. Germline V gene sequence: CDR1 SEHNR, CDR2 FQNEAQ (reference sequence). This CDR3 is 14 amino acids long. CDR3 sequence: CASRFRGVDTEAFF. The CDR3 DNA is TGTGCCAGCAGGTTCAGGGGTGTAGACACTGAAGCTTTCTTT.

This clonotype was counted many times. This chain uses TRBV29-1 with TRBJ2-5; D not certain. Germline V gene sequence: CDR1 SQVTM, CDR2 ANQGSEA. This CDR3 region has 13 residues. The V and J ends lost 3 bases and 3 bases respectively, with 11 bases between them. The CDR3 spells CSVEGFGKETQYF. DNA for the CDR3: TGCAGCGTTGAGGGGTTTGGAAAAGAGACCCAGTACTTC.

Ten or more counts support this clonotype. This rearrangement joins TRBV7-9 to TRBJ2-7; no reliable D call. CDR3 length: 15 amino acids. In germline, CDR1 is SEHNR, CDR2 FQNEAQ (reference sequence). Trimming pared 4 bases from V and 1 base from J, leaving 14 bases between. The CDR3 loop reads CASSSWTDPSYEQYF. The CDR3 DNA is TGTGCCAGCAGCTCCTGGACGGACCCTTCCTACGAGCAGTACTTC.

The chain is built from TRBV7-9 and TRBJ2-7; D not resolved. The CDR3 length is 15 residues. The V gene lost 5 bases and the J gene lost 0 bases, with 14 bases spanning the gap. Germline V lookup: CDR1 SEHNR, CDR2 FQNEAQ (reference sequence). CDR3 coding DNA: TGTGCCAGCAGCCCCCGGGTGCAGTACTCCTACGAGCAGTACTTC. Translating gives CASSPRVQYSYEQYF.

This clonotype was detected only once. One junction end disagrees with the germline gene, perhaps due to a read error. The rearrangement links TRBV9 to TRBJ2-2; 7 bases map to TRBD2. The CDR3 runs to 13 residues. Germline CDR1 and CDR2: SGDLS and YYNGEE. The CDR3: CASSVEVAGELLF. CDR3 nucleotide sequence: TGTGCCAGCAGCGTAGAGGTGGCGGGGGAGCTGCTTTTT.

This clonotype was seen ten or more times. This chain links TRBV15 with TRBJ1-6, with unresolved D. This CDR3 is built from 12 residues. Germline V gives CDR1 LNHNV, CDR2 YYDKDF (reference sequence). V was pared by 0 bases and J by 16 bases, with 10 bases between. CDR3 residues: CATSRDEAVLHF. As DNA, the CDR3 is TGTGCCACCAGCAGAGATGAGGCAGTGCTCCACTTT.

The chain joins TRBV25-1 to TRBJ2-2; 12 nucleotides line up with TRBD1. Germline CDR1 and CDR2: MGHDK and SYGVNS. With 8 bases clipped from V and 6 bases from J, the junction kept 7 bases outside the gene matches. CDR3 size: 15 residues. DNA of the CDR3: TGTGCCAGCGTTTCCGGGACAGGGGGCCCCGGGGAGCTGTTTTTT. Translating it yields CASVSGTGGPGELFF. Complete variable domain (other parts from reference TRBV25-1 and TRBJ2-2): EADIYQTPRYLVIGTGKKITLECSQTMGHDKMYWYQQDPGMELHLIHYSYGVNSTEKGDLSSESTVSRIRTEHFPLTLESARPSHTSQYLCASVSGTGGPGELFFGEGSRLTVL.

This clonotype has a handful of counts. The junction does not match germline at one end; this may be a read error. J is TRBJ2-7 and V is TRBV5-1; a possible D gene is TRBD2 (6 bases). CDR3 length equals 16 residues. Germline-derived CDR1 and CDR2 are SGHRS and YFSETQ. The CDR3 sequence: CASSPVGGYGSYEQYF. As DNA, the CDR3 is TGTGCCAGCAGCCCGGTTGGGGGGTATGGCTCCTACGAGCAGTACTTC.

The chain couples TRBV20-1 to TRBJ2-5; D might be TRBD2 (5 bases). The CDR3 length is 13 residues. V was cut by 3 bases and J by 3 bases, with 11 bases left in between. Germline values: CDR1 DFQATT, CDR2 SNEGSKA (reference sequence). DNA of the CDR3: TGCAGTGCTAGGAGGGCGGCCAAAGAGACCCAGTACTTC. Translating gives CSARRAAKETQYF.

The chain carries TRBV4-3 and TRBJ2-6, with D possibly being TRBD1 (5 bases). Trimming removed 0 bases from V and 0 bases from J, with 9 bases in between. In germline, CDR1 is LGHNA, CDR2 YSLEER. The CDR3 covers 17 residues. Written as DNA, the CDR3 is TGCGCCAGCAGCCAAGACAGGGCGAACTCTGGGGCCAACGTCCTGACTTTC. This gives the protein CASSQDRANSGANVLTF.

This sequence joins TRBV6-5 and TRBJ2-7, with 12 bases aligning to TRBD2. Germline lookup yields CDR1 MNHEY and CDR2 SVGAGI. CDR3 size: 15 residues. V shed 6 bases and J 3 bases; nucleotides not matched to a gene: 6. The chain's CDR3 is CASRRTSGNFYEQYF. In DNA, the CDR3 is TGTGCCAGCAGGCGGACTAGCGGGAACTTCTACGAGCAGTACTTC.

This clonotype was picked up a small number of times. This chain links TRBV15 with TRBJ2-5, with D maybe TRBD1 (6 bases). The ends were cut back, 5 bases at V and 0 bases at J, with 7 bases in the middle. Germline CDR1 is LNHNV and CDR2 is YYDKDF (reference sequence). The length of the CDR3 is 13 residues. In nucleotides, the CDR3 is TGTGCCACCAGCCGGGACAACCAAGAGACCCAGTACTTC. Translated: CATSRDNQETQYF.

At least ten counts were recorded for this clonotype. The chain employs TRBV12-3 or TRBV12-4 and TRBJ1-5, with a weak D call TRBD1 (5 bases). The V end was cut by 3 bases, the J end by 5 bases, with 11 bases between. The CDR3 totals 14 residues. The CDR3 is CASSFGQGDQPQHF. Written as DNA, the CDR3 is TGTGCCAGCAGTTTTGGTCAGGGTGATCAGCCCCAGCATTTT.

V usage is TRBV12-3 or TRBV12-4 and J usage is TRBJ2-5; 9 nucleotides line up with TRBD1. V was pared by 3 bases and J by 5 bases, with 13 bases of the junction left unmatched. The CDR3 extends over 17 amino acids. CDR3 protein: CASSFGGSGQGSETQYF. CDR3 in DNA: TGTGCCAGCAGTTTCGGGGGGTCGGGACAGGGTTCGGAGACCCAGTACTTC.

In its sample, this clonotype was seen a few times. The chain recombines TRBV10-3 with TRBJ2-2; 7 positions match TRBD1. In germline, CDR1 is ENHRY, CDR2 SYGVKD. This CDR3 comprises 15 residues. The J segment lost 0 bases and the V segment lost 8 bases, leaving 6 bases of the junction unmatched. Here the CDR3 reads CAIGRGQANTGELFF. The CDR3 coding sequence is TGTGCCATCGGCCGCGGACAGGCGAACACCGGGGAGCTGTTTTTT.

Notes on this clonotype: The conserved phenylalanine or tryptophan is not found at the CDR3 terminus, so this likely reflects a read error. The CDR3 region is CASSGLGGQTGELFL. Written as DNA, the CDR3 is TGTGCCAGCAGTGGCCTCGGGGGACAGACCGGGGAGCTGTTTTTA. The V and J genes are TRBV25-1 and TRBJ2-2, with D perhaps matching TRBD1 (7 bases). V was pared by 4 bases and J by 5 bases, with 14 bases between. This CDR3 has 15 amino acids. From germline, CDR1 is MGHDK and CDR2 SYGVNS.

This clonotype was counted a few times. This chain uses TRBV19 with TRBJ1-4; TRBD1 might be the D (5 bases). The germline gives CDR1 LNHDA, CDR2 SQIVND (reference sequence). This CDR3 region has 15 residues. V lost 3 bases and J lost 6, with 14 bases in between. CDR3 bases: TGTGCCAGTAGTATGGGGACCCCACGAGATGAAAAACTGTTTTTT. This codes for CASSMGTPRDEKLFF.

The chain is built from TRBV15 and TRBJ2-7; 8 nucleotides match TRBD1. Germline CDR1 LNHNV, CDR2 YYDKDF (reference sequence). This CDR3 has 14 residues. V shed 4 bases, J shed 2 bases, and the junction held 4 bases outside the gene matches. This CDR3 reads CATSKRTGPYEQYF. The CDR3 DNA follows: TGTGCCACCAGCAAAAGGACAGGGCCCTACGAGCAGTACTTC.

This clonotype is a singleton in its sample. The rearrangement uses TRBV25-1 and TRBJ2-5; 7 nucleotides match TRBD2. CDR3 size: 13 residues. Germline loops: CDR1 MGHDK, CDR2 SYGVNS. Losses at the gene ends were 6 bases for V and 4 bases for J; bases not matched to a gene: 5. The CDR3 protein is CASSLTSLETQYF. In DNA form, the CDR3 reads TGTGCCAGCAGCTTGACTAGCCTAGAGACCCAGTACTTC.

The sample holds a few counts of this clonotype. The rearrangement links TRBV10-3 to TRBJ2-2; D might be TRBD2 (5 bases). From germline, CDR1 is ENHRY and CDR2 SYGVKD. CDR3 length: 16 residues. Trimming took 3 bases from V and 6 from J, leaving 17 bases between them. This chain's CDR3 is CAISDIATSRAGELFF. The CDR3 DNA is TGTGCCATCAGTGACATCGCAACTAGTCGGGCCGGGGAGCTGTTTTTT.